This T cell receptor (beta chain) was recovered during a study of blood T cell repertoires in COVID-19. The wider study: Italy, Spain and the United States were the sources of the convalescent and acute COVID-19 samples. PBMCs, B-cell-depleted T cells, or T cells provided the cDNA or gDNA that made up the material.

V dropped 1 base and J dropped 0 bases, with 14 bases sitting between them. This CDR3 is 17 amino acids long. Germline CDR1 and CDR2: SGHTA and FQGNSA. Produced via immunoSEQ multiplex PCR; TCRdb's table is partial and in-frame only. The sample records about 210,000 clones, 83% being singletons. V gene TRBV7-2 combines with J gene TRBJ2-3, with D tentatively TRBD2 (6 bases). The sequenced material came from peripheral blood. The source of this sequence is a woman aged 50 to 65 with acute or convalescent COVID-19. The CDR3 region has the DNA TGTGCCAGCAGCTTAGTGGGGGTAGCGGCTAGCACAGATACGCAGTATTTT. Its protein is CASSLVGVAASTDTQYF. Full variable domain (missing parts from reference TRBV7-2 and TRBJ2-3): GAGVSQSPSNKVTEKGKDVELRCDPISGHTALYWYRQSLGQGLEFLIYFQGNSAPDKSGLPSDRFSAERTGGSVSTLTIQRTQQEDSAVYLCASSLVGVAASTDTQYFGPGTRLTVL.